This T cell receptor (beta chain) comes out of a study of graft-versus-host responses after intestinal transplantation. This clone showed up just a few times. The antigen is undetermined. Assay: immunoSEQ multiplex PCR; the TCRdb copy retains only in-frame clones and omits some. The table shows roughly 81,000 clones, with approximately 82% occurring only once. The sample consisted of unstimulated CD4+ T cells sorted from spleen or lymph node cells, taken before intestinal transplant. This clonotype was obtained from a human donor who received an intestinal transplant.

As DNA, the CDR3 is TGTGCCAGTAGACCCCTAGGCGGGGGGCGCACAGATACGCAGTATTTT. Protein sequence: CASRPLGGGRTDTQYF. This chain uses TRBV19 with TRBJ2-3; 8 bases line up with TRBD2. Germline lookup yields CDR1 LNHDA and CDR2 SQIVND (reference sequence). The CDR3 loop spans 16 amino acids. The ends lost 6 bases at V and 1 base at J; junction bases unmatched: 9.